The rows below give T cell receptor beta chains drawn from one sample of a study of blood T cell repertoires in COVID-19. The repertoire was sequenced with immunoSEQ multiplex PCR; TCRdb's copy has only in-frame clones and lacks some. The sample carries about 69,000 clones, around 89% recorded once. The specimen was peripheral blood. The receptors shown here come from a man in his fifties or sixties with acute or convalescent COVID-19. Both conserved end residues are part of each CDR3. The D gene is left open where the match is weak. Size is stated for part of the rows, as once, few or many counts, or as a class when the clone is expanded.

size	V	D	J	CDR3	DNA
once	TRBV6-5	-	TRBJ1-3	CASISPGSGNTIYF	TGTGCCAGCATCAGCCCGGGCTCTGGAAACACCATATATTTT
-	TRBV19	-	TRBJ1-2	CASSIVPGSYGYTF	TGTGCCAGTAGTATAGTACCAGGGTCCTATGGCTACACCTTC
once	TRBV18	TRBD1	TRBJ2-7	CASSPLQGAGSYEQYF	TGTGCCAGCTCACCACTCCAGGGGGCCGGGTCCTACGAGCAGTACTTC
-	TRBV12-3/TRBV12-4	-	TRBJ2-1	CASSLREQFF	TGTGCCAGCAGTTTACGTGAGCAGTTCTTC
-	TRBV3-1/TRBV3-2	TRBD2	TRBJ2-7	CASSQGTSGSGEQYF	TGTGCCAGCAGCCAAGGGACTAGCGGGTCGGGGGAGCAGTACTTC
-	TRBV19	TRBD1	TRBJ1-2	CASILTGGASFYTF	TGTGCCAGTATCCTAACAGGGGGCGCCTCGTTCTACACCTTC
-	TRBV5-1	TRBD1	TRBJ1-4	CASSWLPGTENEKLFF	TGCGCCAGCAGCTGGCTCCCGGGGACAGAGAATGAAAAACTGTTTTTT
-	TRBV7-9	TRBD1	TRBJ2-6	CASSLVITGGPGANVLTF	TGTGCCAGCAGCTTAGTTATAACAGGGGGGCCTGGGGCCAACGTCCTGACTTTC
-	TRBV11-2	TRBD1	TRBJ1-4	CASSPGTGGYKLFF	TGTGCCAGCAGCCCCGGGACAGGGGGGTATAAACTGTTTTTT
-	TRBV7-6	TRBD2	TRBJ2-7	CASSLRLAGPGEQYF	TGTGCCAGCAGCCTGCGACTAGCGGGACCGGGAGAGCAGTACTTC
-	TRBV5-4	-	TRBJ1-5	CASSFQGNNQPQHF	TGTGCCAGCAGTTTCCAGGGTAACAATCAGCCCCAGCATTTT
once	TRBV6-2/TRBV6-3	-	TRBJ1-2	CASSYVQAGYTF	TGTGCCAGCAGTTACGTACAGGCTGGCTACACCTTC
-	TRBV19	TRBD1	TRBJ2-3	CASSAGQGEGDTQYF	TGTGCCAGTAGTGCCGGACAGGGTGAGGGAGATACGCAGTATTTT
-	TRBV11-3	-	TRBJ2-7	CASSAGTNSYEQYF	TGTGCCAGCAGCGCCGGGACAAACTCCTACGAGCAGTACTTC
-	TRBV9	TRBD2	TRBJ2-2	CASSPREGYPGELFF	TGTGCCAGCAGCCCGCGGGAGGGCTATCCCGGGGAGCTGTTTTTT
-	TRBV27	-	TRBJ1-6	CASQLSAGYNSPLHF	TGTGCCAGCCAACTAAGTGCGGGCTATAATTCACCCCTCCACTTT
-	TRBV30	-	TRBJ1-1	CASRPSGVTEAFF	TGTGCCTCCCGCCCATCGGGGGTGACTGAAGCTTTCTTT
-	TRBV18	TRBD1	TRBJ1-1	CASSRSGTGAEAFF	TGTGCCAGCTCACGTTCTGGGACAGGGGCTGAAGCTTTCTTT
-	TRBV10-3	TRBD2	TRBJ2-1	CATGTSGSINEQFF	TGTGCCACCGGGACTAGCGGGAGTATTAATGAGCAGTTCTTC
-	TRBV30	TRBD1	TRBJ1-6	CAWDRDNSPLHF	TGTGCCTGGGACAGGGACAATTCACCCCTCCACTTT
once	TRBV6-5	-	TRBJ1-4	CASTAGDGKLFF	TGTGCCAGCACAGCGGGGGATGGTAAACTGTTTTTT
once	TRBV7-9	-	TRBJ2-4	CASSLALANPRF	TGTGCCAGCAGCTTAGCCCTAGCGAACCCCCGTTTC
-	TRBV7-2	TRBD1	TRBJ1-5	CASSLDRGGNQPQHF	TGTGCCAGCAGCTTAGACAGGGGTGGCAATCAGCCCCAGCATTTT
-	TRBV5-1	TRBD1	TRBJ2-2	CASSFDRGETGELFF	TGCGCCAGCAGCTTCGACAGGGGAGAAACCGGGGAGCTGTTTTTT
-	TRBV18	-	TRBJ1-1	CASSPSRGAEAFF	TGTGCCAGCTCACCATCCAGGGGCGCTGAAGCTTTCTTT
-	TRBV7-8	-	TRBJ2-7	CASSQLALASYEQYF	TGTGCCAGCAGCCAGCTAGCTCTCGCCTCCTACGAGCAGTACTTC
-	TRBV7-2	TRBD2	TRBJ2-1	CASTAPGTSGKNEQFF	TGTGCCAGCACCGCCCCCGGGACTAGCGGGAAAAATGAGCAGTTCTTC
-	TRBV30	-	TRBJ1-5	CAWSVGPGEATQHF	TGTGCCTGGAGTGTAGGGCCGGGGGAGGCGACCCAGCATTTT
-	TRBV12-5	-	TRBJ2-3	CASGPGQDSGRGRGTDTQYF	TGTGCTAGTGGCCCCGGACAGGACAGCGGGAGAGGAAGGGGCACAGATACGCAGTATTTT
-	TRBV6-5	-	TRBJ2-7	CASSYPTGGGTGEQYF	TGTGCCAGCAGTTACCCGACCGGCGGCGGGACTGGGGAGCAGTACTTC
-	TRBV11-2	TRBD2	TRBJ2-3	CASSSRSAGGLHTQYF	TGTGCCAGCAGCTCTCGATCAGCGGGAGGACTACATACGCAGTATTTT
-	TRBV19	TRBD1	TRBJ1-2	CASSPTGGNGYTF	TGTGCCAGTAGTCCGACAGGGGGCAATGGCTACACCTTC
-	TRBV12-5	-	TRBJ2-7	CASGLGLPYEQYF	TGTGCTAGTGGTTTGGGACTTCCCTACGAGCAGTACTTC
-	TRBV12-3/TRBV12-4	-	TRBJ2-1	CASSPSGIVEQFF	TGTGCCAGCAGCCCATCCGGGATTGTTGAGCAGTTCTTC
-	TRBV5-1	-	TRBJ1-1	CASSLARGGEAFF	TGCGCCAGCAGCTTGGCGAGGGGAGGGGAAGCTTTCTTT
few	TRBV7-9	-	TRBJ1-1	CASSFPGVGTEAFF	TGTGCCAGCAGCTTCCCGGGTGTGGGCACTGAAGCTTTCTTT
-	TRBV7-7	-	TRBJ1-1	CASSLEWSEAFF	TGTGCCAGCAGCTTAGAATGGAGTGAAGCTTTCTTT
-	TRBV2	TRBD2	TRBJ2-2	CASSALAGGPGGELFF	TGTGCCAGCAGTGCCCTAGCGGGAGGTCCGGGCGGGGAGCTGTTTTTT
-	TRBV11-2	-	TRBJ2-7	CASSLDSSLGYEQYF	TGTGCCAGCAGCTTGGACAGCTCTTTAGGCTACGAGCAGTACTTC
-	TRBV6-5	-	TRBJ2-7	CASGILGQQQYF	TGTGCCAGCGGGATTTTGGGGCAGCAGCAGTACTTC
-	TRBV6-5	TRBD2	TRBJ2-1	CASSVGRKSEQFF	TGTGCCAGCTCCGTCGGGAGGAAGAGTGAGCAGTTCTTC
once	TRBV11-3	-	TRBJ1-1	CASSLARATEAFF	TGTGCCAGCAGCTTAGCGAGGGCCACTGAAGCTTTCTTT
-	TRBV5-8	-	TRBJ2-5	CASSLVGPDRQETQYF	TGTGCCAGCAGCTTGGTGGGCCCGGATCGACAAGAGACCCAGTACTTC
once	TRBV5-1	-	TRBJ2-6	CASTPFNRAGANVLTF	TGCGCCAGCACCCCCTTCAACAGGGCTGGGGCCAACGTCCTGACTTTC
-	TRBV27	-	TRBJ1-2	CASRTGRGKGYTF	TGTGCCAGCAGAACGGGCAGGGGTAAAGGCTACACCTTC